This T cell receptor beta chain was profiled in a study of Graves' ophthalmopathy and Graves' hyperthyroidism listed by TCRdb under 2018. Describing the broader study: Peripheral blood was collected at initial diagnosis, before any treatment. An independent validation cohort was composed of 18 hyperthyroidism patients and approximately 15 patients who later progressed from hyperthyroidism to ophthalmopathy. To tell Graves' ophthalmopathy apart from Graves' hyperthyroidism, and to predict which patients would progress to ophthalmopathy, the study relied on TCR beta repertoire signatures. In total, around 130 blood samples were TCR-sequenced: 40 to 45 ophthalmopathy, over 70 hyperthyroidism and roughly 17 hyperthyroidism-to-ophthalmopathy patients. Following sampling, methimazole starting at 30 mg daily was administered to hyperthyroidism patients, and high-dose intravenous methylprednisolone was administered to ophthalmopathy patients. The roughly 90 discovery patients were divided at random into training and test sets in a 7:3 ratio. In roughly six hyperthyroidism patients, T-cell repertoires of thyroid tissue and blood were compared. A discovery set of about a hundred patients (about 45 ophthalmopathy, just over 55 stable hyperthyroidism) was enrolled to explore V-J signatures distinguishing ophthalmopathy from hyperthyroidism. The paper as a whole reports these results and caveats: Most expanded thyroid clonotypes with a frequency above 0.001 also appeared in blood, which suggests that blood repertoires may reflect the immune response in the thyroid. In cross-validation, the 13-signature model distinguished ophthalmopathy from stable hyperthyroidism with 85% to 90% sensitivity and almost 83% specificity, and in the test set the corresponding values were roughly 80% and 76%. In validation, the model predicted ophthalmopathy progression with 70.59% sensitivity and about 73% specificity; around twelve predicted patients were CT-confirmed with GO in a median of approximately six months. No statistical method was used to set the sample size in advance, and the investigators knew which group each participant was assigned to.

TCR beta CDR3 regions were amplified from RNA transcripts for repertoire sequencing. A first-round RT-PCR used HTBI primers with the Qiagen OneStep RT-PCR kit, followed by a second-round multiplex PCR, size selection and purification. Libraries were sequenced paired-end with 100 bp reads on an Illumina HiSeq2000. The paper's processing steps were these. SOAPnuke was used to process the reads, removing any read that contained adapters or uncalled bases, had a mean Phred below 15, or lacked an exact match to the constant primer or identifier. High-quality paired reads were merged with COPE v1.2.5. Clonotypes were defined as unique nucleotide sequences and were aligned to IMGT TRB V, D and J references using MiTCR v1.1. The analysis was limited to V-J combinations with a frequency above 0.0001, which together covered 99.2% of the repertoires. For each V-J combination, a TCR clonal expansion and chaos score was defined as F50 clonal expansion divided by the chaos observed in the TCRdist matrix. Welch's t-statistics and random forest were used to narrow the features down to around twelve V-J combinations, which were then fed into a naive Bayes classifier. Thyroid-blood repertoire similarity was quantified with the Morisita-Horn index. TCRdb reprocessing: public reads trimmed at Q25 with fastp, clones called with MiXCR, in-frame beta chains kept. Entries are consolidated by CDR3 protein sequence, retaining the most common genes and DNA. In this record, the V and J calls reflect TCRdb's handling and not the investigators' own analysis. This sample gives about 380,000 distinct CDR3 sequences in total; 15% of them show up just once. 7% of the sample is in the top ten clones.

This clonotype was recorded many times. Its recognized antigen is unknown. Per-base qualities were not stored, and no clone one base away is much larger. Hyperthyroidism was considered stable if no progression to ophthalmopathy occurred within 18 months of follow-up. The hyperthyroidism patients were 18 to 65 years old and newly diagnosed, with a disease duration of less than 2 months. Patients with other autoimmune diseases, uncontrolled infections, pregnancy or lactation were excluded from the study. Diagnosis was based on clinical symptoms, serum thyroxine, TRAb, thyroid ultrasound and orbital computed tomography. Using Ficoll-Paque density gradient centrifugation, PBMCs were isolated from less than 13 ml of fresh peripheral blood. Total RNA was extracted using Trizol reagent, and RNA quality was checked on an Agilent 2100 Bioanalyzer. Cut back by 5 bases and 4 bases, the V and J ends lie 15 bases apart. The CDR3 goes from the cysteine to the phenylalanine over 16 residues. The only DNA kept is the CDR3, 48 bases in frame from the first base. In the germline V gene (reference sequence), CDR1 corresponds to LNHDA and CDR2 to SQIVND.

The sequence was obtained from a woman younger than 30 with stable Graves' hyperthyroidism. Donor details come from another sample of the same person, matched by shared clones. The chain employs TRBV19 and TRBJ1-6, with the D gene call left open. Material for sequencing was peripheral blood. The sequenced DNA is TGTGCCAGTAGTCAAGCCCACAGTGGATATAATTCACCCCTCCACTTT. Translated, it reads CASSQAHSGYNSPLHF. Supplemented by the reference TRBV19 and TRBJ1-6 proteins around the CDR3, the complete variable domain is DGGITQSPKYLFRKEGQNVTLSCEQNLNHDAMYWYRQDPGQGLRLIYYSQIVNDFQKGDIAEGYSVSREKKESFPLTVTSAQKNPTAFYLCASSQAHSGYNSPLHFGNGTRLTVT.